This TCR beta chain derives from a study of blood T cell repertoires in COVID-19. The table came from immunoSEQ multiplex PCR; TCRdb's copy has only in-frame clones and leaves some out. This sample has about 240,000 clones, with more than 75% found just once. Germline V gene sequence: CDR1 SGDLS, CDR2 YYNGEE. Trimming removed 3 bases from V and 12 bases from J, with 15 bases in between. The CDR3 covers 12 residues. J is TRBJ1-2 and V is TRBV9; TRBD1 is a possible D gene (5 bases). The clonotype was recovered from a middle-aged woman who had recovered from COVID-19. Sequenced input: peripheral blood. The CDR3: CASSDGAWPNTF. CDR3 in DNA: TGTGCCAGCAGCGATGGGGCATGGCCCAACACCTTC.